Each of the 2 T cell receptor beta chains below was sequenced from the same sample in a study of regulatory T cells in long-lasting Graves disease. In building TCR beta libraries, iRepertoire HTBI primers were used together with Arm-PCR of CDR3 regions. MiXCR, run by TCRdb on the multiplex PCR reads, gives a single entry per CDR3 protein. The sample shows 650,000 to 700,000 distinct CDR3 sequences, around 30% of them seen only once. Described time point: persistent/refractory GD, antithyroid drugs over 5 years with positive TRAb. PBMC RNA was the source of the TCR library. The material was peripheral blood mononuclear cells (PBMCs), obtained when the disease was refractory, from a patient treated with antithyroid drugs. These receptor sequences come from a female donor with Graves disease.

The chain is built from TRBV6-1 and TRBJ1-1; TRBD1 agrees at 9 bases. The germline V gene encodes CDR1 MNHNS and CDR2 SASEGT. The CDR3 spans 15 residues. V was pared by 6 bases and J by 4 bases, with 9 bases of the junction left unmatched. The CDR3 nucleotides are TGTGCCAGCAGGCTATCCGGGACAGGGTCCACTGAAGCTTTCTTT. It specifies CASRLSGTGSTEAFF.

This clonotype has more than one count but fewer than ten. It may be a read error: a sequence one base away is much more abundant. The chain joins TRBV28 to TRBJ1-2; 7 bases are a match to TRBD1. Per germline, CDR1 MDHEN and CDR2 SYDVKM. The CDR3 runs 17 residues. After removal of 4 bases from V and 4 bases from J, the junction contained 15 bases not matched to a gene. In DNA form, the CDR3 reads TGTGCCAGCAGTTACTATAGCCTTGCTCAGGGGGGCTATGGCTACACCTTC. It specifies CASSYYSLAQGGYGYTF.